Listed here are 8 T cell receptor beta chains from one sample, sequenced in a study of CD8 T cells in ankylosing spondylitis. TCRdb reprocessed the 5' RACE reads with MiXCR, giving one entry per CDR3 protein. The profile shows 200,000 to 250,000 distinct CDR3 sequences, around 11% of them singletons. The sequencing sample was made of blood, either unsorted or a sorted T cell fraction (not recorded which). Receptor source: a male donor with ankylosing spondylitis or in good health (not recorded which).

This clonotype was observed at least ten times. The chain uses TRBV9 and TRBJ2-3; D is undetermined. The CDR3 totals 15 residues. The V gene lost 1 base and the J gene lost 0 bases, with 9 bases spanning the gap. CDR1 is SGDLS and CDR2 is YYNGEE in the germline V gene. CDR3 DNA: TGTGCCAGCAGCGTATCCGTGGGGAGCACAGATACGCAGTATTTT. It encodes CASSVSVGSTDTQYF.

The rearrangement uses TRBV7-9 and TRBJ1-4; TRBD1 might be the D (5 bases). CDR3 length: 15 residues. Between the trimmed V and J ends, which lost 1 base and 5 bases, there was a span of 11 bases. Germline V gene sequence: CDR1 SEHNR, CDR2 FQNEAQ (reference sequence). CDR3: CASSLGDRENEKLFF. CDR3 sequence (DNA): TGTGCCAGCAGCTTAGGTGACAGAGAAAATGAAAAACTGTTTTTT.

This clonotype was seen ten or more times. V gene TRBV20-1 combines with J gene TRBJ2-7, with D unresolved. From germline, CDR1 is DFQATT and CDR2 SNEGSKA (reference sequence). The germline V and J ends were trimmed by 0 bases and 4 bases, with 16 bases remaining between them. The CDR3 is 15 amino acids. The CDR3 nucleotides are TGCAGTGCTAGAGAAATCCGAGACGGGTTGTACGAGCAGTACTTC. It specifies CSAREIRDGLYEQYF.

This clonotype was counted many times. The chain uses TRBV29-1 and TRBJ1-1; the D gene is possibly TRBD1 (5 bases). The CDR3 runs to 13 residues. Per germline, CDR1 SQVTM and CDR2 ANQGSEA. The germline V and J ends were trimmed by 4 bases and 1 base, with 10 bases remaining between them. DNA for the CDR3: TGCAGCGTTGGTGTTGGGGCGAACACTGAAGCTTTCTTT. Protein product: CSVGVGANTEAFF. The variable domain in full, completed from reference TRBV29-1 and TRBJ1-1, reads SAVISQKPSRDICQRGTSLTIQCQVDSQVTMMFWYRQQPGQSLTLIATANQGSEATYESGFVIDKFPISRPNLTFSTLTVSNMSPEDSSIYLCSVGVGANTEAFFGQGTRLTVV.

There are many counts of this clonotype. This chain uses TRBV20-1 with TRBJ2-1; D gene ambiguous. In germline, CDR1 is DFQATT, CDR2 SNEGSKA (reference sequence). V was clipped by 0 bases and J by 5 bases, with 5 bases between them. This CDR3 comprises 12 residues. In DNA form, the CDR3 reads TGCAGTGCTAGAGATCTGAACAATGAGCAGTTCTTC. This gives the protein CSARDLNNEQFF.

This clonotype was recorded only once. V is TRBV7-3 and J is TRBJ2-3; D uncertain. Germline CDR1 SGHTA, CDR2 FQGTGA. CDR3 length: 14 amino acids. The V end lost 4 bases, the J end lost 2 bases, and 10 bases lay between the germline ends. In nucleotides, the CDR3 is TGTGCCAGCAGCTCCTCTACTGCCACAGATACGCAGTATTTT. Its translation: CASSSSTATDTQYF.

This clonotype has ten or more counts. The chain joins TRBV6-1 to TRBJ1-3; a weak D match, TRBD1 (5 bases). V lost 7 bases, J lost 0 bases, and 7 bases lay in between. The CDR3 has 13 residues. In germline, CDR1 is MNHNS, CDR2 SASEGT. The CDR3 nucleotides are TGTGCCAGCACCAGGGCCTCTGGAAACACCATATATTTT. It translates to CASTRASGNTIYF.

This clonotype was observed at least ten times. This chain uses TRBV10-2 with TRBJ2-3; 10 nucleotides match TRBD2. The CDR3 length is 18 residues. Germline CDR1 and CDR2: WSHSY and SAAADI. V was clipped by 2 bases and J by 0 bases; unmatched bases: 8. The CDR3 DNA is TGCGCCAGCAGTGAGGTTCTAGCGGGAGACCTTAGCACAGATACGCAGTATTTT. Protein: CASSEVLAGDLSTDTQYF.